One sample yielded the 2 T cell receptor beta chains listed below, sequenced in a study of cytomegalovirus exposure and HLA in healthy donors. The table came from immunoSEQ multiplex PCR; TCRdb's copy has only in-frame clones and leaves some out. The data contain approximately 140,000 clones, 85% to 90% of them seen just once; the ten biggest clones take up roughly 7.7%. Sequencing used PBMCs. These receptors were taken from a woman aged 18-35 years in good health and CMV-seropositive.

The sample holds one count of this clone. The rearrangement uses TRBV7-2 and TRBJ2-1; 10 bases line up with TRBD2. The CDR3 is made up of 15 amino acids. Germline CDR1 SGHTA, CDR2 FQGNSA. V was pared by 4 bases and J by 6 bases, with 6 bases of the junction left unmatched. CDR3 nucleotides: TGTGCCAGCAGCTATAGCGGGGGGCCCCTCAATGAGCAGTTCTTC. It codes for CASSYSGGPLNEQFF.

The J gene is TRBJ1-5, the V gene TRBV4-2; no clear D. The CDR3 length is 14 residues. The V gene's germline CDR1 is LGHNA and CDR2 YNFKEQ. The germline V and J ends were trimmed by 4 bases and 6 bases, with 13 bases remaining between them. The CDR3, as DNA: TGTGCCAGCAGCCTACTTGAGGGAGGTCAGCCCCAGCATTTT. The encoded protein is CASSLLEGGQPQHF.